The clone carrying this T cell receptor beta chain was detected once. The record originates from a study of T cell responses to AZD1222 COVID-19 vaccine. Assay used: immunoSEQ multiplex PCR; TCRdb lists only in-frame clones, some missing. The data hold around 97,000 clones, with roughly 88% observed a single time. V was clipped by 3 bases and J by 7 bases, with 9 bases between them. The CDR3 runs to 12 residues. Germline CDR1 MNHEY, CDR2 SVGAGI. V usage is TRBV6-5 and J usage is TRBJ1-1; D not resolved. This material consisted of peripheral blood, taken on day 0 of AZD1222 vaccination. The sequence was collected from an adult in good health. The CDR3 DNA is TGTGCCAGCAGTTATGGCGGCTATGAAGCTTTCTTT. Protein sequence: CASSYGGYEAFF.